A selection of T cell receptor beta chains follows, all from one sample in a study of Ad26.COV2.S vaccination and SARS-CoV-2 variants. The data were produced by immunoSEQ multiplex PCR, yet TCRdb's version contains in-frame clones alone and is incomplete. The table shows 350,000 to 500,000 clones, with approximately 92% occurring only once. The specimen comprised peripheral blood, sampled in a trial of Ad26.COV2.S vaccine versus placebo. The source is a person aged 18-65 years who received the Ad26.COV2.S COVID-19 vaccine or a placebo. Both conserved end residues are part of each CDR3. The D gene is left open where the match is weak. Some rows mark clone size as missing; the rest say once, few, many or name a class of expanded clone.

CDR3 protein | CDR3 DNA | D gene | clone size | J gene | V gene
CASSLGGLQETQYF | TGTGCCAGCAGCTTGGGAGGGCTCCAAGAGACCCAGTACTTC | . | . | TRBJ2-5 | TRBV5-6
CASSVDDYFPNTQYF | TGTGCCAGCAGCGTAGACGATTACTTCCCTAATACGCAGTATTTT | . | . | TRBJ2-3 | TRBV9
CAWSTPIQGARNEQYF | TGTGCCTGGAGTACCCCTATACAGGGGGCAAGGAACGAGCAGTACTTC | TRBD1 | . | TRBJ2-7 | TRBV30
CAWSVRWDTEAFF | TGTGCCTGGAGTGTACGGTGGGACACTGAAGCTTTCTTT | . | . | TRBJ1-1 | TRBV30
CASTSPRPGETQYF | TGTGCCAGCACCTCTCCCCGGCCGGGTGAGACCCAGTACTTC | . | . | TRBJ2-5 | TRBV21-1
CASRRQGFSSYEQYF | TGTGCCAGTAGGCGACAGGGATTTAGCTCCTACGAGCAGTACTTC | TRBD1 | . | TRBJ2-7 | TRBV19
CASSLDTALFRNQPQHF | TGTGCCAGCAGCTTGGATACAGCTCTCTTTCGTAATCAGCCCCAGCATTTT | . | once | TRBJ1-5 | TRBV5-8
CASRGASDGNTIYF | TGTGCCTCCCGAGGGGCCTCGGATGGAAACACCATATATTTT | . | few | TRBJ1-3 | TRBV30
CASSVDGSSGNTIYF | TGTGCCAGCAGCGTAGATGGTAGCTCTGGAAACACCATATATTTT | . | . | TRBJ1-3 | TRBV9
CASSQASSRAETYEQYF | TGTGCCAGCAGCCAAGCTTCGAGTCGAGCGGAGACCTACGAGCAGTACTTC | . | . | TRBJ2-7 | TRBV4-2